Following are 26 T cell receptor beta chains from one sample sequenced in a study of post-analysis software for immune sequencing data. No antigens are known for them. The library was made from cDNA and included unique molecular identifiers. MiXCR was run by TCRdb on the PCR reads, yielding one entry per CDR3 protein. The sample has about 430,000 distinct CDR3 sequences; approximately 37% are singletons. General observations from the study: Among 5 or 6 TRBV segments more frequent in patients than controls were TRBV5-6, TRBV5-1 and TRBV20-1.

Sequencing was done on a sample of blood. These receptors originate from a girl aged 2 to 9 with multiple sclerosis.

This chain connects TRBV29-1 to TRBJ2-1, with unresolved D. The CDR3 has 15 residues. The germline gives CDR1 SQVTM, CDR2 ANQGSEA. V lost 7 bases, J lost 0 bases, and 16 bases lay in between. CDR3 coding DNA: TGCAGCGCCTTAGACGGTCCAAGCTCCTACAATGAGCAGTTCTTC. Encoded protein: CSALDGPSSYNEQFF.

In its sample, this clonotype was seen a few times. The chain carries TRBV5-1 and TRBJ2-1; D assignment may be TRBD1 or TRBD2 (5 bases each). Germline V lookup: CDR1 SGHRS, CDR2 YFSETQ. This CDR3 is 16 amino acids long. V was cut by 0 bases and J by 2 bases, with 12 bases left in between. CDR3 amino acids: CASSLGRQGAYNEQFF. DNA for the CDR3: TGCGCCAGCAGCTTGGGGAGGCAGGGCGCCTACAATGAGCAGTTCTTC.

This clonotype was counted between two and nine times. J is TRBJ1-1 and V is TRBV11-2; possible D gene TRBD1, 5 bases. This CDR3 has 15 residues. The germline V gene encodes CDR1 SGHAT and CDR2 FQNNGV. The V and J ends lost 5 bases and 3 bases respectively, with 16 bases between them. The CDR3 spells CASSPPRSGDTEAFF. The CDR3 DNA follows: TGTGCCAGCAGCCCCCCTAGGTCGGGGGACACTGAAGCTTTCTTT.

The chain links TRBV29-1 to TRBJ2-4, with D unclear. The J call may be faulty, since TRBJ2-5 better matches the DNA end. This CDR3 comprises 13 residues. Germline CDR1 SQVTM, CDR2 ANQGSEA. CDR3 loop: CSVQKDLQETQYF. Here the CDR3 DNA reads TGCAGCGTTCAGAAGGACCTCCAAGAGACCCAGTACTTC.

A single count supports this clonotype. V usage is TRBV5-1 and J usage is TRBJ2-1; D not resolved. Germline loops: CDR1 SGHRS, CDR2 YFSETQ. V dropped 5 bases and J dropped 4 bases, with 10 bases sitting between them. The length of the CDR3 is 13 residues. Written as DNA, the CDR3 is TGCGCCAGCAGTTGGGATAATTACAATGAGCAGTTCTTC. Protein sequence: CASSWDNYNEQFF.

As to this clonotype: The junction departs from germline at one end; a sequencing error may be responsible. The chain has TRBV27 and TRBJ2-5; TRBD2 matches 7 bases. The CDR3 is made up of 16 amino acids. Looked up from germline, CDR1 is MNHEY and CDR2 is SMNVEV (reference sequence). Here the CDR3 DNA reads TGTGTCAGCAGTTTTCGCCGGGGAGGGCTTAGAGAGACCCAGTACTTC. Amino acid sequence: CVSSFRRGGLRETQYF.

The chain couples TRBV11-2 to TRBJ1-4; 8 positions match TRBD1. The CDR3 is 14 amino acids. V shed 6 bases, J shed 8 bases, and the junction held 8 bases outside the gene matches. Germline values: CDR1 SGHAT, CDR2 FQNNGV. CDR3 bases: TGTGCCAGCAGTCCAGGGGGCGTGAGAGAAAAACTGTTTTTT. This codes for CASSPGGVREKLFF.

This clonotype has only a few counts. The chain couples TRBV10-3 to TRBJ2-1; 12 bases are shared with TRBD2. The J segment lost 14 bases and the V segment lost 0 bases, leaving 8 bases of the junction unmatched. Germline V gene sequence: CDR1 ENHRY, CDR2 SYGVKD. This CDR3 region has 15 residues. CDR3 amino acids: CAISESQTSGSSEFF. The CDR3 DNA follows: TGTGCCATCAGTGAGTCGCAGACTAGCGGGAGTTCAGAGTTCTTC.

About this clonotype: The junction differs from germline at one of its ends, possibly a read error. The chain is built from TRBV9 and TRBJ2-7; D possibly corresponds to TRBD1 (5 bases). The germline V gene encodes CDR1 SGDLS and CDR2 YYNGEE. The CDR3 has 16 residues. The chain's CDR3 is CANSVAGMGPPYEQYF. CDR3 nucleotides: TGTGCCAACAGCGTAGCTGGAATGGGGCCTCCTTACGAGCAGTACTTC.

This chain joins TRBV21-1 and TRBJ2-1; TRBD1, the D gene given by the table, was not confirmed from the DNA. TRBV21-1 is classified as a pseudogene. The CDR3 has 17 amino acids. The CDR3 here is CASSKDRQGSAYNEQFF. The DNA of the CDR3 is TGTGCCAGCAGCAAAGACCGACAGGGGTCAGCCTACAATGAGCAGTTCTTC.

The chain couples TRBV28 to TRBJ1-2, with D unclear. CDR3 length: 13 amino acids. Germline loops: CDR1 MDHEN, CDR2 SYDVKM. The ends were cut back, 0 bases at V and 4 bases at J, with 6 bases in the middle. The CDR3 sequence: CASSLWAGYGYTF. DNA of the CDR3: TGTGCCAGCAGTTTATGGGCAGGCTATGGCTACACCTTC.

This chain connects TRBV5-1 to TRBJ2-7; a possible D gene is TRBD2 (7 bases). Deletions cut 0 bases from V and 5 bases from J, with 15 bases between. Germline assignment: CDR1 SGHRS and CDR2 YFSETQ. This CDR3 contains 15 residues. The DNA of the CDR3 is TGCGCCAGCAGCTTGGGTCGTGGGAGGGGGGACGAGCAGTACTTC. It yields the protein CASSLGRGRGDEQYF. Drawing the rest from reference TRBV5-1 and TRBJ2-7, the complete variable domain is KAGVTQTPRYLIKTRGQQVTLSCSPISGHRSVSWYQQTPGQGLQFLFEYFSETQRNKGNFPGRFSGRQFSNSRSEMNVSTLELGDSALYLCASSLGRGRGDEQYFGPGTRLTVT.

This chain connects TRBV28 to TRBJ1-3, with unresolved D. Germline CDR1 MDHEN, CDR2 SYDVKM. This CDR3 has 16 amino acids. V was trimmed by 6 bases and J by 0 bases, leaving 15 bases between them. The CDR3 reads CASSDRYFSSGNTIYF. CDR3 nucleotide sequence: TGTGCCAGCAGCGACCGTTACTTCTCCTCTGGAAACACCATATATTTT.

The CDR3 loop is CASRTTGNYGYTF. The CDR3 region has the DNA TGTGCCAGCAGAACTACAGGGAACTATGGCTACACCTTC. The V gene is TRBV6-5, the J gene TRBJ1-2; possibly TRBD1 for D (6 bases). Germline assignment: CDR1 MNHEY and CDR2 SVGAGI. The CDR3 extends over 13 amino acids. The V gene lost 6 bases and the J gene lost 2 bases, with 10 bases spanning the gap.

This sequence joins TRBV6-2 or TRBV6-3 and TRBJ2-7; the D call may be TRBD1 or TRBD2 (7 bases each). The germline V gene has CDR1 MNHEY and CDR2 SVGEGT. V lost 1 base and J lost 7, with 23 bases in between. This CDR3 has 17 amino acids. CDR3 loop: CASSYWIVGQAGEEQYF. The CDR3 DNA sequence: TGTGCCAGCAGTTACTGGATCGTTGGACAGGCGGGGGAAGAGCAGTACTTC.

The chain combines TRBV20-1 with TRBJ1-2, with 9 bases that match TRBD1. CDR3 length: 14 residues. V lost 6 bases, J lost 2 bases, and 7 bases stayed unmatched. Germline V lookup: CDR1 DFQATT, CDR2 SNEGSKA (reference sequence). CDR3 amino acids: CSAPWTGENYGYTF. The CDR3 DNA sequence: TGCAGTGCCCCGTGGACAGGGGAGAACTATGGCTACACCTTC.

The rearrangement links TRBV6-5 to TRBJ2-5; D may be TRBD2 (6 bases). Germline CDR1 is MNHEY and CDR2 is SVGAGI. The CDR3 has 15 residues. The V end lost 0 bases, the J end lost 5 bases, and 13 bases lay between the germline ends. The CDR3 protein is CASSYSGPGRETQYF. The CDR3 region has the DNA TGTGCCAGCAGTTACTCCGGCCCGGGGAGGGAGACCCAGTACTTC.

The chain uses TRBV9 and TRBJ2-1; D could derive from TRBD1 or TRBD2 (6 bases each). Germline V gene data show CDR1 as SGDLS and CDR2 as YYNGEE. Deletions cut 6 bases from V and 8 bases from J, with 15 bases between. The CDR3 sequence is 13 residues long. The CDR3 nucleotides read TGTGCCAGCAACCAAGGGGGGTGGGATGAGCAGTTCTTC. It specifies CASNQGGWDEQFF.

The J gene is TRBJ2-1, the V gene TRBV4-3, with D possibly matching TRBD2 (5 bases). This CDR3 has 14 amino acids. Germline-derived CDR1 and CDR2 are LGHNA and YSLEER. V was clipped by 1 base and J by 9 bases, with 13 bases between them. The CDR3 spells CASSQGKGVSEQFF. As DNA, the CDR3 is TGCGCCAGCAGCCAAGGGAAGGGAGTGTCTGAGCAGTTCTTC.

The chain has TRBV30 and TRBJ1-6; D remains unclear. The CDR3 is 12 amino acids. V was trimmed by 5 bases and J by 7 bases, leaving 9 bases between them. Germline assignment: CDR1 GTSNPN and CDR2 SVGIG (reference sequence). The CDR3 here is CAWFQENSPLHF. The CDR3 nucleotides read TGTGCCTGGTTTCAGGAAAATTCACCCCTCCACTTT.

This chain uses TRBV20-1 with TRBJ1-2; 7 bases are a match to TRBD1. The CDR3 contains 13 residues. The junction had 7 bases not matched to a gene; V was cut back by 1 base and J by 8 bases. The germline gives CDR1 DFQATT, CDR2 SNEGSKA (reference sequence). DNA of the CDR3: TGCAGTGCTAGAGTAAACAGGGGTGGCGGCTACACCTTC. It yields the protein CSARVNRGGGYTF.

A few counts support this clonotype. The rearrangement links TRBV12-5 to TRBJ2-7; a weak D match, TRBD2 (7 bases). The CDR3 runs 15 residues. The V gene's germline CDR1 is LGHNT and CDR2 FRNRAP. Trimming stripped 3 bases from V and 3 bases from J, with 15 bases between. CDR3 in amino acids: CASGFPEGGGYEQYF. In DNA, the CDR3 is TGTGCTAGTGGTTTTCCCGAGGGAGGGGGCTACGAGCAGTACTTC.

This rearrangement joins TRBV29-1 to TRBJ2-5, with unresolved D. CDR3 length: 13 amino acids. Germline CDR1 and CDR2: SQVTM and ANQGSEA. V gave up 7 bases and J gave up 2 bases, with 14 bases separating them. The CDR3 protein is CSGSWTKQETQYF. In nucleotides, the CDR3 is TGCAGCGGATCCTGGACCAAACAAGAGACCCAGTACTTC.

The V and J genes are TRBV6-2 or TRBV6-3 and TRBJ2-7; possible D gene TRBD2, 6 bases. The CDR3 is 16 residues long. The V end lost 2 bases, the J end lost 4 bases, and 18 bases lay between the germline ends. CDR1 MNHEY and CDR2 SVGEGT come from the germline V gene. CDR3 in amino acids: CASSYDSDGSVYEQYF. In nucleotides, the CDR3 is TGTGCCAGCAGTTACGATTCGGACGGGAGTGTGTACGAGCAGTACTTC.

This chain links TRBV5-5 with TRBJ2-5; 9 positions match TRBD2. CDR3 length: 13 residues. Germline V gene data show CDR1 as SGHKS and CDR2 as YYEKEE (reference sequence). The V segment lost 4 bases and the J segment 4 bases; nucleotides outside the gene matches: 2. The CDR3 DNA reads TGTGCCAGCAGCAGACTAGCGGCAGAGACCCAGTACTTC. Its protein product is CASSRLAAETQYF.

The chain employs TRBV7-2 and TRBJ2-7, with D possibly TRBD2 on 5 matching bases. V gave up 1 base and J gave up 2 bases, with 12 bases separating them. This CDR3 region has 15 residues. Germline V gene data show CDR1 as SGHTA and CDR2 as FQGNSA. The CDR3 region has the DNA TGTGCCAGCAGCTTAGGGACTTTTTTTACCTACGAGCAGTACTTC. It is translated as CASSLGTFFTYEQYF.